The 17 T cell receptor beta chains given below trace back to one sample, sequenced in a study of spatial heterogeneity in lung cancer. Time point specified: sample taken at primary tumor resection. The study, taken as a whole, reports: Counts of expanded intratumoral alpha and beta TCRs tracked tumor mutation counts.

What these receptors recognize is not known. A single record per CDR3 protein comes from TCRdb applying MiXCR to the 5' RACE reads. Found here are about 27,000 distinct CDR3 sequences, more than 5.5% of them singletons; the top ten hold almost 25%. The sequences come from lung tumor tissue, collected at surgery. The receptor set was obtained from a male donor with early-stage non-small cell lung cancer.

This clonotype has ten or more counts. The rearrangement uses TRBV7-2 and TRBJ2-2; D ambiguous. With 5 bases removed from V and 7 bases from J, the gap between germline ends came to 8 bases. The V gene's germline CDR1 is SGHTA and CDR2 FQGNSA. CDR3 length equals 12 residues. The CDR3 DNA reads TGTGCCAGCAGCCCGAGTTTCGGGGAGCTGTTTTTT. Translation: CASSPSFGELFF. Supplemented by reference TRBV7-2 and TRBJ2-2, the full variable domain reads GAGVSQSPSNKVTEKGKDVELRCDPISGHTALYWYRQSLGQGLEFLIYFQGNSAPDKSGLPSDRFSAERTGGSVSTLTIQRTQQEDSAVYLCASSPSFGELFFGEGSRLTVL.

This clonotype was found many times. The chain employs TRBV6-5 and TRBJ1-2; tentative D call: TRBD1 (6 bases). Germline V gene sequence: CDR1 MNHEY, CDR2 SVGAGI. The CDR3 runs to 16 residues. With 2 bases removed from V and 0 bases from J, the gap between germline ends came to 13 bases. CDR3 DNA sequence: TGTGCCAGCAGTTACAACCCCTGGACAGCTAACTATGGCTACACCTTC. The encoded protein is CASSYNPWTANYGYTF.

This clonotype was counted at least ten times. The CDR3 region is CASSKGKLGQYF. Here the CDR3 DNA reads TGTGCCAGCAGTAAAGGGAAGCTAGGGCAGTACTTC. The genes are TRBV6-1 and TRBJ2-7; D is unclear. V lost 5 bases and J 9 bases, leaving 14 bases between the germline ends. Germline V lookup: CDR1 MNHNS, CDR2 SASEGT. The CDR3 spans 12 residues.

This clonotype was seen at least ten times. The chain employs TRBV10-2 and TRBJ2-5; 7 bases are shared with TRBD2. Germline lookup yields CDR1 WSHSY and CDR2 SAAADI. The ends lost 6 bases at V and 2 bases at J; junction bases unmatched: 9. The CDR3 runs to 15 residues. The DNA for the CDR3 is TGCGCCAGCAGGTCAGCGGGGCTCCCTCAAGAGACCCAGTACTTC. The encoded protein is CASRSAGLPQETQYF.

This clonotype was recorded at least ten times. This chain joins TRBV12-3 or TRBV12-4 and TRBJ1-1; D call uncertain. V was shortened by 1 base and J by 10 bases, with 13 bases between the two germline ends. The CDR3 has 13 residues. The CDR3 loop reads CASSLGGTLGAFF. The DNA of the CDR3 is TGTGCCAGCAGTTTAGGAGGAACACTAGGAGCTTTCTTT.

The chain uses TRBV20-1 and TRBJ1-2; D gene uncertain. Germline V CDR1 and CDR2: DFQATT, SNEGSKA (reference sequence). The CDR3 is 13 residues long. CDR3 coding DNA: TGCAGCACTTCCGGCGTGGCTGGCTATGGCTACACCTTC. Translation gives CSTSGVAGYGYTF.

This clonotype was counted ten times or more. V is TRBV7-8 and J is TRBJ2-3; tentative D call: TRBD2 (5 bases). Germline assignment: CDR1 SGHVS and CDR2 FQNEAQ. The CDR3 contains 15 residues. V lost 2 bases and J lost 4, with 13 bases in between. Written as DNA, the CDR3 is TGTGCCAGCAGCTTATGGGAGACGGGCGCAGATACGCAGTATTTT. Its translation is CASSLWETGADTQYF.

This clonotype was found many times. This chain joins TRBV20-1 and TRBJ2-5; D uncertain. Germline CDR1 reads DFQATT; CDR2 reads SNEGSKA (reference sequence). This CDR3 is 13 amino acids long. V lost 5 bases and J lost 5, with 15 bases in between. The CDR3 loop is CSASPTGRETQYF. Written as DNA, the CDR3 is TGCAGTGCTTCCCCGACTGGTAGGGAGACCCAGTACTTC.

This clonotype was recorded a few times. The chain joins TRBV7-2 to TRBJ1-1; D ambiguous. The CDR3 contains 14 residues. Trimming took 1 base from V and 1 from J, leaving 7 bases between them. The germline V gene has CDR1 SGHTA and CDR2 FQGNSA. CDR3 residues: CASSLVTGNTEAFF. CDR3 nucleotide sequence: TGTGCCAGCAGCTTAGTCACGGGGAACACTGAAGCTTTCTTT.

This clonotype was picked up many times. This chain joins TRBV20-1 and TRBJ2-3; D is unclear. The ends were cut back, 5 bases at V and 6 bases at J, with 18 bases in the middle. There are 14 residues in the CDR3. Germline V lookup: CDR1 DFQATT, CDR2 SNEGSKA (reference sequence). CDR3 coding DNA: TGCAGTGCTCGTGGACGGATCCGAGTGGATACGCAGTATTTT. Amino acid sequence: CSARGRIRVDTQYF.

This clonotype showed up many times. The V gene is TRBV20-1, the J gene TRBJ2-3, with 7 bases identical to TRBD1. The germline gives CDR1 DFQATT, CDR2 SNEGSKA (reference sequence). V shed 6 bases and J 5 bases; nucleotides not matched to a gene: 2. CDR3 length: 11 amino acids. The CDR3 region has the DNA TGCAGTGCCGCAGGGGGAGATACGCAGTATTTT. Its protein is CSAAGGDTQYF.

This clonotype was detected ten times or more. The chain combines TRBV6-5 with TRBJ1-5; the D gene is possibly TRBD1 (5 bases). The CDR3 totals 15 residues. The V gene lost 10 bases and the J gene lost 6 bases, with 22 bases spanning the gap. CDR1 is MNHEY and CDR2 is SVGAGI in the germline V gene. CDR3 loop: CATSAFGGPGQPQHF. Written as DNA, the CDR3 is TGTGCCACTTCCGCCTTCGGGGGTCCTGGTCAGCCCCAGCATTTT.

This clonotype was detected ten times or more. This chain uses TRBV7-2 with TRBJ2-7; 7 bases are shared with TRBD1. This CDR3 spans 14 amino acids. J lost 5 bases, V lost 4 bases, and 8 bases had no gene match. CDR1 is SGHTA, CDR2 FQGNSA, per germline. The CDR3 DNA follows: TGTGCCAGCAGCTCTTACAGGGGCCCCAACGAGCAGTACTTC. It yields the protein CASSSYRGPNEQYF.

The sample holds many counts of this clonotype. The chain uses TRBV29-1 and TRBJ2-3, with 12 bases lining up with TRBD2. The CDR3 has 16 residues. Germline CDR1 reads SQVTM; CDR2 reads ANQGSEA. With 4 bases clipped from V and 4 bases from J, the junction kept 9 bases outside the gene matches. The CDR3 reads CSVVGLAGGRADTQYF. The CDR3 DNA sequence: TGCAGCGTTGTAGGCCTAGCGGGGGGGCGGGCAGATACGCAGTATTTT.

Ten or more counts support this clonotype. The CDR3 loop is CASSTGAYEQYF. The CDR3 nucleotides are TGTGCCAGCAGCACAGGAGCCTACGAGCAGTACTTC. The chain uses TRBV7-7 and TRBJ2-7, with D perhaps TRBD1 (5 bases). Germline lookup yields CDR1 SSHAT and CDR2 FNYEAQ (reference sequence). Trimming removed 5 bases at V and 2 bases at J, with 7 bases between. CDR3 length equals 12 residues.

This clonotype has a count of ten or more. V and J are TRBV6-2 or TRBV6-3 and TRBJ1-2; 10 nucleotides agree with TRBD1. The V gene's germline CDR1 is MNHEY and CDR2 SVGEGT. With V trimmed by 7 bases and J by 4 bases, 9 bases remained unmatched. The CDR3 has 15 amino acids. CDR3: CASNDRTGGIYGYTF. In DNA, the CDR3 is TGTGCCAGCAACGATCGGACAGGGGGAATCTATGGCTACACCTTC.

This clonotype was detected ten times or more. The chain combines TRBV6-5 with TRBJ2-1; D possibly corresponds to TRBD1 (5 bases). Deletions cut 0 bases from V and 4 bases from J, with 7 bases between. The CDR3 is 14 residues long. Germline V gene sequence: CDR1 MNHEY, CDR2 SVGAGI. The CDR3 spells CASSYSRQYNEQFF. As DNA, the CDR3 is TGTGCCAGCAGTTACTCGAGACAGTACAATGAGCAGTTCTTC.